This T cell receptor beta chain appears in the sequencing data of a study of T cells in Graves' hyperthyroidism and ophthalmopathy. Study-wide results and caveats: Blood shared most expanded thyroid clonotypes above 0.001.

Over 18 months, lack of ophthalmopathy progression marked Graves' hyperthyroidism as stable. Newly diagnosed patients aged 18 to 65 had hyperthyroidism of under 2 months' duration. Patients were excluded for uncontrolled infection, other autoimmune disease, pregnancy or lactation. About this clonotype: Antigen: not known.

Regions amplified from RNA transcripts were the TCR beta CDR3 regions. First-round RT-PCR targeting the TCR CDR3 was performed with the HTBI primer set. In TCRdb, the multiplex PCR reads were re-called with MiXCR into one record per CDR3 protein. The table includes around 800,000 distinct CDR3 sequences, more than 30% detected once. Germline V gene data show CDR1 as SGHDT and CDR2 as YYEEEE. Trimming removed 4 bases at V and 5 bases at J, with 12 bases between. The CDR3 loop spans 13 amino acids. The sequenced material came from blood. This sequence originates from a man aged 18 to 35 with Graves' hyperthyroidism. The chain combines TRBV5-6 with TRBJ2-5, with D uncertain. CDR3 region: CASSQRSRETQYF. The DNA for the CDR3 is TGTGCCAGCAGCCAACGATCGCGGGAGACCCAGTACTTC.